The 19 T cell receptor beta chains below were found in one sample sequenced in a study of blood T cell repertoires in COVID-19. Measured with immunoSEQ multiplex PCR; TCRdb has only the in-frame clones, and not every one. This sample yields around 150,000 clones, of which about 84% are seen a single time; about 5% belongs to the top ten. Sequenced material: peripheral blood. Every receptor here comes from a woman aged 50 to 60 with acute or convalescent COVID-19.

This sequence joins TRBV6-5 and TRBJ1-1; perhaps TRBD1 as D (5 bases). The CDR3 consists of 15 residues. Deletions cut 2 bases from V and 2 bases from J, with 12 bases between. Germline lookup yields CDR1 MNHEY and CDR2 SVGAGI. DNA for the CDR3: TGTGCCAGCAGTTACGGTGGAGGGGCAAACACTGAAGCTTTCTTT. It encodes CASSYGGGANTEAFF.

The chain carries TRBV10-3 and TRBJ1-2; D uncertain. Trimming pared 0 bases from V and 6 bases from J, leaving 11 bases between. The CDR3 length is 14 residues. From germline, CDR1 is ENHRY and CDR2 SYGVKD. In DNA, the CDR3 is TGTGCCATCAGTGAGTCGCACACTATGGATGGCTACACCTTC. Protein: CAISESHTMDGYTF.

V and J are TRBV2 and TRBJ1-2; the D is unclear. The CDR3 is made up of 12 amino acids. V was cut by 1 base and J by 7 bases, with 7 bases left in between. Germline V gene data show CDR1 as SNHLY and CDR2 as FYNNEI. The CDR3 loop is CASSEGGLGYTF. In DNA form, the CDR3 reads TGTGCCAGCAGTGAAGGCGGGCTTGGCTACACCTTC.

This chain connects TRBV6-2 or TRBV6-3 to TRBJ1-1; 8 bases agree with TRBD1. The trim removed 4 bases at V and 6 bases at J, leaving 10 bases unmatched. The CDR3 has 15 amino acids. Germline V lookup: CDR1 MNHEY, CDR2 SVGEGT. The chain's CDR3 is CASSWTRTGGPEAFF. The CDR3, as DNA: TGTGCCAGCAGTTGGACCCGTACAGGGGGGCCTGAAGCTTTCTTT.

This clone has a handful of counts. The V and J genes are TRBV10-1 and TRBJ1-4, with TRBD1 matching 9 bases. The germline V gene encodes CDR1 WNHNN and CDR2 SYGVQD (reference sequence). With 8 bases clipped from V and 8 bases from J, the junction kept 15 bases outside the gene matches. CDR3 length equals 16 residues. The CDR3 loop reads CASERDRQGVLEKLFF. CDR3 bases: TGCGCCAGCGAGAGGGACCGACAGGGGGTGCTAGAAAAACTGTTTTTT.

J is TRBJ2-1 and V is TRBV5-1; 10 bases align to TRBD2. V was pared by 1 base and J by 5 bases, with 6 bases of the junction left unmatched. Germline CDR1 reads SGHRS; CDR2 reads YFSETQ. The CDR3 runs to 16 residues. DNA for the CDR3: TGCGCCAGCAGCTTGAAAACTAGCGGGGTAGACAATGAGCAGTTCTTC. Translation gives CASSLKTSGVDNEQFF.

This clone was observed a single time. The chain joins TRBV9 to TRBJ2-7; D is perhaps TRBD2 (6 bases). V was clipped by 0 bases and J by 0 bases, with 7 bases between them. Per the germline V gene, CDR1 is SGDLS and CDR2 is YYNGEE. The CDR3 has 14 amino acids. The CDR3 spells CASSVGDFSYEQYF. The CDR3 nucleotides are TGTGCCAGCAGCGTAGGGGACTTCTCCTACGAGCAGTACTTC.

This rearrangement joins TRBV5-5 to TRBJ2-1, with 7 bases fitting TRBD1. The CDR3 is 17 amino acids. V was pared by 0 bases and J by 10 bases, with 16 bases of the junction left unmatched. From germline, CDR1 is SGHKS and CDR2 YYEKEE (reference sequence). The CDR3 nucleotides read TGTGCCAGCAGCTTGGGGCCGGTGACAGGGTCCCCAAGGGAGCAGTTCTTC. Translating it yields CASSLGPVTGSPREQFF.

This chain uses TRBV18 with TRBJ2-4; possible D gene TRBD2, 5 bases. Trimming took off 3 bases at V and 1 base at J, with 16 bases between the two ends. This CDR3 is 17 amino acids long. Germline V gene lookup returns CDR1 KGHSH and CDR2 LQKENI. This CDR3 is CASSPRPGSEAKNIQYF. The CDR3 nucleotides are TGTGCCAGCTCACCGCGCCCGGGGTCCGAGGCCAAAAACATTCAGTACTTC.

This chain links TRBV12-3 or TRBV12-4 with TRBJ2-1; D is perhaps TRBD1 (6 bases). V lost 6 bases and J lost 3, with 9 bases in between. This CDR3 contains 13 residues. The CDR3 DNA reads TGTGCCAGCAGCGTAGGGGGCTACAATGAGCAGTTCTTC. It yields the protein CASSVGGYNEQFF.

V and J are TRBV30 and TRBJ2-1; D not certain. The ends were cut back, 0 bases at V and 0 bases at J, with 12 bases in the middle. The length of the CDR3 is 16 residues. CDR1 GTSNPN and CDR2 SVGIG come from the germline V gene (reference sequence). In nucleotides, the CDR3 is TGTGCCTGGAGTGTTATAAGTACAATCTCCTACAATGAGCAGTTCTTC. This codes for CAWSVISTISYNEQFF. The variable domain in full, with the rest retrieved from reference TRBV30 and TRBJ2-1, is SQTIHQWPATLVQPVGSPLSLECTVEGTSNPNLYWYRQAAGRGLQLLFYSVGIGQISSEVPQNLSASRPQDRQFILSSKKLLLSDSGFYLCAWSVISTISYNEQFFGPGTRLTVL.

The chain employs TRBV6-5 and TRBJ1-2, with D hard to call. Germline loops: CDR1 MNHEY, CDR2 SVGAGI. This CDR3 is built from 11 residues. Between the trimmed V and J ends, which lost 8 bases and 4 bases, there was a span of 8 bases. CDR3 nucleotide sequence: TGTGCCAGCGCCGAGGTCTATGGCTACACCTTC. This codes for CASAEVYGYTF.

The rearrangement uses TRBV7-9 and TRBJ1-5; possibly TRBD1 for D (5 bases). Between the trimmed V and J ends, which lost 3 bases and 0 bases, there was a span of 15 bases. Looked up from germline, CDR1 is SEHNR and CDR2 is FQNEAQ (reference sequence). The CDR3 consists of 17 residues. CDR3 sequence: CASSFGAGEYSNQPQHF. The CDR3 region has the DNA TGTGCCAGCAGCTTCGGGGCGGGGGAGTATAGCAATCAGCCCCAGCATTTT.

The J gene is TRBJ1-1, the V gene TRBV6-5; 7 nucleotides match TRBD1. Germline loops: CDR1 MNHEY, CDR2 SVGAGI. Trimming took 11 bases from V and 1 from J; bases not matched to a gene: 7. The CDR3 totals 13 residues. CDR3 residues: CAGTAYKNTEAFF. CDR3 nucleotides: TGTGCCGGGACAGCGTATAAGAACACTGAAGCTTTCTTT.

The CDR3: CASSSTVNTEAFF. The CDR3 DNA reads as TGTGCCAGCAGCTCGACAGTGAACACTGAAGCTTTCTTT. V and J are TRBV7-9 and TRBJ1-1, with D tentatively TRBD1 (5 bases). Trimming removed 4 bases from V and 0 bases from J, with 6 bases in between. The CDR3 totals 13 residues. CDR1 and CDR2 from the germline V gene are SEHNR and FQNEAQ (reference sequence).

The chain links TRBV5-1 to TRBJ1-6; possible D gene TRBD1, 5 bases. CDR3 length: 13 amino acids. Germline CDR1 and CDR2: SGHRS and YFSETQ. V was pared by 4 bases and J by 8 bases, with 10 bases between. The CDR3 DNA follows: TGCGCCAGCAGCCACGGAGGGGATTCACCCCTCCACTTT. This translates into CASSHGGDSPLHF.

This clone was recorded only once. The V gene is TRBV9, the J gene TRBJ2-1; tentative D call: TRBD1 (6 bases). The CDR3 has 16 amino acids. CDR1 and CDR2 (germline): SGDLS, YYNGEE. V dropped 0 bases and J dropped 4 bases, with 14 bases sitting between them. CDR3 coding DNA: TGTGCCAGCAGCGTAGTTACAGGGACCTTATACAATGAGCAGTTCTTC. This sequence encodes CASSVVTGTLYNEQFF.

The genes are TRBV19 and TRBJ2-3, with D maybe TRBD2 (6 bases). Germline V gives CDR1 LNHDA, CDR2 SQIVND (reference sequence). The CDR3 sequence is 17 residues long. V lost 6 bases, J lost 3 bases, and 22 bases lay in between. CDR3 DNA sequence: TGTGCCAGTAGCTCACCCGTGGGCTCGCGGGGAACAGATACGCAGTATTTT. This gives the protein CASSSPVGSRGTDTQYF.

The chain couples TRBV12-3 or TRBV12-4 to TRBJ1-4, with D unresolved. The CDR3 runs 13 residues. With 1 base removed from V and 6 bases from J, the gap between germline ends came to 6 bases. The CDR3 nucleotides are TGTGCCAGCAGTTTAGGCCAGGATGAAAAACTGTTTTTT. Its translation: CASSLGQDEKLFF.